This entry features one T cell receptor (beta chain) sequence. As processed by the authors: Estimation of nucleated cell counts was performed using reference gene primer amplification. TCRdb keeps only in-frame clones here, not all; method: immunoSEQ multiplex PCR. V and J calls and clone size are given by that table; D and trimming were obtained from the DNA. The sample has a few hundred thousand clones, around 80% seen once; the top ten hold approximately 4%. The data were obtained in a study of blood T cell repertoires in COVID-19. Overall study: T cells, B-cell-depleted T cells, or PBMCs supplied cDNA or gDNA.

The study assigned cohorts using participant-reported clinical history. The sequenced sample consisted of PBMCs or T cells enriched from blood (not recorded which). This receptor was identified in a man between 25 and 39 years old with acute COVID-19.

The CDR3 DNA sequence: TGTGCCAGCAGCCCTACCGGGGGGATAGAGACCCAGTACTTC. As protein: CASSPTGGIETQYF. The rearrangement joins TRBV11-2 to TRBJ2-5, with 7 positions matching TRBD2. Germline trimming cut 5 bases from V and 4 bases from J; bases unmatched to any gene: 7. From germline, CDR1 is SGHAT and CDR2 FQNNGV. The CDR3 loop spans 14 amino acids.